Described below is a single T cell receptor (beta chain) sequence and its context. The data belong to a study of cytomegalovirus exposure and HLA in healthy donors. Trimming left V 1 base short and J 1 base short, with 4 bases between. The CDR3 covers 13 residues. Germline CDR1 reads LNHDA; CDR2 reads SQIVND (reference sequence). The PCR had 60 Vbeta and 13 Jbeta primers. The data were produced by immunoSEQ multiplex PCR, yet TCRdb's version contains in-frame clones alone and is incomplete. The sample holds 180,000 or so clones, 80% seen once. The chain links TRBV19 to TRBJ2-5; D is uncertain. Sequences were obtained from PBMCs. This clonotype was obtained from a woman in her twenties or thirties in good health and CMV-seronegative. The CDR3 bases are TGTGCCAGTAGTATAGTCAGCCAAGAGACCCAGTACTTC. Its translation: CASSIVSQETQYF.